The present entry profiles one T cell receptor beta chain with its context. Its specificity is not known. The data were taken from a study of regulatory T cells in long-lasting Graves disease. Assembly of TCR beta libraries relied on iRepertoire HTBI primers together with Arm-PCR of CDR3 regions. TCRdb re-called the multiplex PCR reads through MiXCR, storing one row per CDR3 protein. The repertoire holds roughly 500,000 distinct CDR3 sequences, with 20% to 25% as singletons. Study-wide points: Persistent Graves' patients showed reduced TCR diversity versus newly diagnosed patients. With persistent disease, TRBV28, TRBJ1-2 and TRBJ2-5 were the favored segments.

Germline CDR1 and CDR2: SGDLS and YYNGEE. V was clipped by 2 bases and J by 3 bases, with 4 bases between them. The CDR3 totals 12 residues. Indicated time point: persistent/refractory GD, antithyroid drugs over 5 years with positive TRAb. The TCR library was prepared using RNA isolated from PBMCs. This sequence originates from a female donor with Graves disease. This specimen was peripheral blood mononuclear cells (PBMCs), taken when the disease was refractory, from a patient treated with antithyroid drugs. The V call is TRBV9, the J call TRBJ2-3; D unclear. The CDR3 here is CASSVLTDTQYF. CDR3 DNA: TGTGCCAGCAGCGTGCTGACAGATACGCAGTATTTT.